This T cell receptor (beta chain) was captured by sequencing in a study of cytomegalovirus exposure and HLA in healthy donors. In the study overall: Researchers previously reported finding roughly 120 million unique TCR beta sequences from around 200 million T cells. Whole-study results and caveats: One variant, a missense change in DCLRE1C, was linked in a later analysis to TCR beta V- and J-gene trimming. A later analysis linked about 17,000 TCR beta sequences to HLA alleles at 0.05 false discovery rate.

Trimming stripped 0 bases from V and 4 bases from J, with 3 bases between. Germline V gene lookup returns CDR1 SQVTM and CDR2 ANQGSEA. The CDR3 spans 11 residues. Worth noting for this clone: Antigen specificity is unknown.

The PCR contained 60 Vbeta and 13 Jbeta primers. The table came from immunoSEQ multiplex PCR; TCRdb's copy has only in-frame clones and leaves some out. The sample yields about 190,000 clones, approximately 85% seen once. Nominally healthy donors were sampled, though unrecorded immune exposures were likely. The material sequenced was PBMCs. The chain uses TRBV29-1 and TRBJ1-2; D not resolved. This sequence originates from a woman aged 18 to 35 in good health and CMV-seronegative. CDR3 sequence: CSVEDFYGYTF. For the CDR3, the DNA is TGCAGCGTTGAAGACTTCTATGGCTACACCTTC.